These T cell receptor beta chains were read from a single sample in a study of Graves' ophthalmopathy and Graves' hyperthyroidism. Each CDR3 protein gets one entry after TCRdb re-called the multiplex PCR reads with MiXCR. The sample has hundreds of thousands of distinct CDR3 sequences; 35% to 50% are singletons. Material: peripheral blood. These receptors were obtained from an adult man with Graves' ophthalmopathy. Both conserved end residues are part of each CDR3. The D gene is left open where the match is weak. Clone size appears in some rows only: once, few, many, or a class for an expanded clone.

>few|NA|TRBJ1-6|TRBV6-6
TGTGCCAGCAGTGCTTTGGGGAAGAGCTCCTATAATTCACCCCTCCACTTT
CASSALGKSSYNSPLHF
>many|NA|TRBJ1-1|TRBV12-3/TRBV12-4
TGTGCCAGCAGTGAGGGTGGACGGTACACTGAAGCTTTCTTT
CASSEGGRYTEAFF
>many|NA|TRBJ1-2|TRBV6-6
TGTGCCAGCAGTGGGGGGCGAGAGGGCTACACCTTC
CASSGGREGYTF
>NA|TRBD1|TRBJ2-1|TRBV29-1
TGCAGCGGGACAGGGGCGAGCAATGAGCAGTTCTTC
CSGTGASNEQFF
>NA|NA|TRBJ1-1|TRBV20-1
TGCAGTGCTAGAACTGGCCAGGGCTTTGTCACTGAAGCTTTCTTT
CSARTGQGFVTEAFF
>NA|TRBD1|TRBJ1-6|TRBV12-3/TRBV12-4
TGTGCCAGCACCACTGGAGGGGGACAGGGGGCTGAAGCCCTCCACTTT
CASTTGGGQGAEALHF
>NA|TRBD1|TRBJ1-1|TRBV9
TGTGCCAGCAGCCAAGACTCCTCTACAGGGGGCGCAATGAACACTGAAGCTTTCTTT
CASSQDSSTGGAMNTEAFF
>NA|NA|TRBJ1-4|TRBV4-2
TGTGCCAGCAGCCGGTTTAAAGGTAGCACGGGTGAAAAACTGTTTTTT
CASSRFKGSTGEKLFF
>NA|NA|TRBJ1-4|TRBV19
TGTGCCAGTGCGTTAGAGGACGGCGCTAATGAAAAACTGTTTTTT
CASALEDGANEKLFF
>NA|NA|TRBJ1-4|TRBV10-3
TGTGCCATCAGTGCGCCCGGGACCGAGGGTGAAAAACTGTTTTTT
CAISAPGTEGEKLFF
>NA|NA|TRBJ2-5|TRBV2
TGTGCCAGCGTGTCTCGGTACTCCTACAATGAGCAGTACTTC
CASVSRYSYNEQYF
>few|TRBD1|TRBJ1-5|TRBV6-5
TGTGCCAGCAGTCCCGCAGGGGGTAGCAATCAGCCCCAGCATTTT
CASSPAGGSNQPQHF
>NA|NA|TRBJ2-2|TRBV9
TGTGCCAGCAGCGCCAGATCGGCTAGCGATAGTAACGGGGAGCTGTTTTTT
CASSARSASDSNGELFF
>many|NA|TRBJ1-6|TRBV19
TGTGCCAGTAGCGTTCGGGGGCGGACGGCCAATTCACCCCTCCACTTT
CASSVRGRTANSPLHF
>NA|TRBD2|TRBJ2-3|TRBV10-3
TGTGCCATCAGTTGTAGCGGGGTCCTTCGGCCAGATACGCAGTATTTT
CAISCSGVLRPDTQYF
>few|NA|TRBJ1-1|TRBV5-1
TGCGCCAGCAGCGACCGGGACATATCCACTGAAGCTTTCTTT
CASSDRDISTEAFF
>many|NA|TRBJ1-2|TRBV20-1
TGCAGTGCTAGAGATCCGTTACGCTATGGCTACACCTTC
CSARDPLRYGYTF
>few|NA|TRBJ2-3|TRBV20-1
TGCAGTGCTATCGGAGAGACGACAGATACGCAGTATTTT
CSAIGETTDTQYF
>NA|NA|TRBJ2-7|TRBV5-1
TGCGCCAGCAGAGAAGGACCCTACGAGCAGTACTTC
CASREGPYEQYF
>many|NA|TRBJ1-5|TRBV7-8
TGTGCCAGCAGCTTAGGGGCAGTTAGCAATCAGCCCCAGCATTTT
CASSLGAVSNQPQHF
>NA|TRBD1|TRBJ2-2|TRBV4-1
TGCGCCAGCAGCCACCCGGACAGGTCCACCGGGGAGCTGTTTTTT
CASSHPDRSTGELFF
>few|NA|TRBJ2-5|TRBV2
TGTGCCAGCTTGCCTTCAGGGGATGGGGCGGAGACCCAGTACTTC
CASLPSGDGAETQYF
>NA|NA|TRBJ2-7|TRBV25-1
TGTGCCAGCACAGGGGTGGTGGTCTTC
CASTGVVVF
>NA|NA|TRBJ2-5|TRBV7-2
TGTGCCAGCAGCAACTTAGGGGGGTTCTCTCAGCCCCAGTACTTC
CASSNLGGFSQPQYF
>many|NA|TRBJ2-7|TRBV10-3
TGTGCCATCAGTGAGTCTCGGGGGAGCTCCTACGAGCAGTACTTC
CAISESRGSSYEQYF
>NA|NA|TRBJ1-6|TRBV25-1
TGTGCCAGCAGGACCGGGCCGAGTAATTCACCCCTCCACTTT
CASRTGPSNSPLHF
>NA|TRBD2|TRBJ2-3|TRBV9
TGTGCCAGCAGCGTTGCTAGCGGGGTGATCACAGATACGCAGTATTTT
CASSVASGVITDTQYF
>NA|NA|TRBJ1-5|TRBV24-1
TGTGCCACTCAGGGGAATAGCAATCAGCCCCAGCATTTT
CATQGNSNQPQHF
>NA|NA|TRBJ2-2|TRBV5-4
TGTGCCAGCAGCTTAAAGGCCCCCGGGGAGCTGTTTTTT
CASSLKAPGELFF
>NA|NA|TRBJ2-6|TRBV5-1
TGCGCCAGCAGCTTGGCCCCGGGGGTCGGGGCCAACGTCCTGACTTTC
CASSLAPGVGANVLTF
>NA|TRBD1|TRBJ2-1|TRBV19
TGTGCCAGTAGAGTCCCCGGACAGGGGGCAAATGAGCAGTTCTTC
CASRVPGQGANEQFF
>many|TRBD1|TRBJ1-1|TRBV29-1
TGCAGCGCTGGGACAGCGAACACTGAAGCTTTCTTT
CSAGTANTEAFF
>once|TRBD2|TRBJ2-3|TRBV7-2
TGTGCCAGCAGCCCAGGTGTTGCTAGCGGGGCAGATACGCAGTATTTT
CASSPGVASGADTQYF
>few|TRBD1|TRBJ2-6|TRBV5-5
TGTGCCAGCAGCTTGTCCTGGACAGGGGCGGTTGGGGCCAACGTCCTGACTTTC
CASSLSWTGAVGANVLTF
>NA|NA|TRBJ1-2|TRBV9
TGTGCCAGCAGCGTAGATTGGGGGGCTGATGGCTACACCTTC
CASSVDWGADGYTF
>many|NA|TRBJ1-1|TRBV20-1
TGCAGTGCTAGACACATGGGTACTGAAGCTTTCTTT
CSARHMGTEAFF
>few|NA|TRBJ2-7|TRBV3-1
TGTGCCAGCAGCCAGACTCGTCCCTACGAGCAGTACTTC
CASSQTRPYEQYF
>few|NA|TRBJ2-7|TRBV6-1
TGTGCCAGCAGTGATGGGAAGCTGCACGAGCAGTACTTC
CASSDGKLHEQYF
>few|NA|TRBJ1-5|TRBV19
TGTGCCAGTAGTATAGAAGGGACTAATCAGCCCCAGCATTTT
CASSIEGTNQPQHF
>NA|NA|TRBJ1-2|TRBV5-1
TGCGCCGGCAGCTTGAGGGCGGTGAACTATGGCTACACCTTC
CAGSLRAVNYGYTF
>NA|TRBD1|TRBJ1-1|TRBV10-3
TGTGCCAGCAGTCCGAGAGGACAGGGGGCAGGGACTGAAGCTTTCTTT
CASSPRGQGAGTEAFF
>NA|TRBD1|TRBJ1-2|TRBV10-1
TGCGCCAGCAGTCTTCGAGTACAGGGGGCTGGTGGCTACACCTTC
CASSLRVQGAGGYTF
>many|TRBD1|TRBJ2-7|TRBV13
TGTGCCAGCAGCCGCCAACGGGACAGCTACGAGCAGTACTTC
CASSRQRDSYEQYF
>few|NA|TRBJ1-1|TRBV5-1
TGCGCCAGCAGCTTGGAGGGGTTCGACACTGAAGCTTTCTTT
CASSLEGFDTEAFF
>NA|NA|TRBJ2-7|TRBV7-9
TGTGCCAGCAGCCGGACAGGAGGGCCTTACGAGCAGTACTTC
CASSRTGGPYEQYF
>NA|NA|TRBJ1-1|TRBV27
TGTGCCAGCAGTCGGAGGGGGGAGACTGAAGCTTTCTTT
CASSRRGETEAFF
>NA|NA|TRBJ1-5|TRBV3-1
TGTGCCAGCAGCCAAGATCAGTCAGGTGGCGTTAATCAGCCCCAGCATTTT
CASSQDQSGGVNQPQHF
>NA|NA|TRBJ1-1|TRBV30
TGTGCCTGGAGTCCCTTCCGGTGGACTGAAGCTTTCTTT
CAWSPFRWTEAFF
>NA|TRBD2|TRBJ2-3|TRBV2
TGTGCCAGCAGTGAAGCGGGCGCTAGCGGCCCTTTAACTTTT
CASSEAGASGPLTF
>many|TRBD2|TRBJ2-6|TRBV6-5
TGTGCCACCAGCAGGGAGGGACGTAGGTCTGGGGCCAACGTCCTGACTTTC
CATSREGRRSGANVLTF
>NA|TRBD1|TRBJ2-6|TRBV15
TGTGCCACCACCGGGACAGGGTTTATGGGGGCCAACGTCCTGACTTTC
CATTGTGFMGANVLTF
>NA|NA|TRBJ1-1|TRBV19
TGTGCCAGTAGTCCCGGCGGGGCCGCGGGGGTTATGCGCACTGAAGCTTTCTTT
CASSPGGAAGVMRTEAFF